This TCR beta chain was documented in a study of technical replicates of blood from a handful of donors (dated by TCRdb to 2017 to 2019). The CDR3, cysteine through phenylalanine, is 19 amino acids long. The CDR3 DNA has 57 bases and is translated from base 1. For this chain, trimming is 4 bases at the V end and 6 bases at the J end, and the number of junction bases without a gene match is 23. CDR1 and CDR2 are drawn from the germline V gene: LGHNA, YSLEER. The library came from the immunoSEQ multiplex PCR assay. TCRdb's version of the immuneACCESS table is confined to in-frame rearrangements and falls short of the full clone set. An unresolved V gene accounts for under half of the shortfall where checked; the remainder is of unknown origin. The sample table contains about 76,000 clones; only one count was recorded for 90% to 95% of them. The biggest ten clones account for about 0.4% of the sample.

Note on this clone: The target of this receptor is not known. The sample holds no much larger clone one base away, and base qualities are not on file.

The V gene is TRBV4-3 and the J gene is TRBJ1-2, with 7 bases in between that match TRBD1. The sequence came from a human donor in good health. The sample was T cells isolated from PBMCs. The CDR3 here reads CASSRGLWDSPLETNGYTF. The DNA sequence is TGCGCCAGCAGCCGAGGACTGTGGGACAGCCCTTTGGAGACTAATGGCTACACCTTC.